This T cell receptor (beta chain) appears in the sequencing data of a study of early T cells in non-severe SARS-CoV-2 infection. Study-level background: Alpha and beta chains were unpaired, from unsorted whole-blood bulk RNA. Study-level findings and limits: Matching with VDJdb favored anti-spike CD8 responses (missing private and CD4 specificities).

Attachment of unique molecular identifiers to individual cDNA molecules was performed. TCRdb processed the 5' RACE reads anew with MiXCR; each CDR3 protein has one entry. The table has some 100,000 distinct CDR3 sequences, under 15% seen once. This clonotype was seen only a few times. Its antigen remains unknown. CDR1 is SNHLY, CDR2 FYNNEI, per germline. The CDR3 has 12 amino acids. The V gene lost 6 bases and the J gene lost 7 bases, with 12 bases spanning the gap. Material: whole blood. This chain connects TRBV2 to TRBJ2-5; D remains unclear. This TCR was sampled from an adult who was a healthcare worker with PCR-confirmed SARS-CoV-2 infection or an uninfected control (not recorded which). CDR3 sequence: CASRVEFGTQYF. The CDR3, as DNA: TGTGCCAGCAGAGTAGAATTTGGGACCCAGTACTTC.